This TCR beta chain was recovered during a study of chemoradiotherapy in HPV16-positive cancers. Notes on the study in general: The functional HPV-specific definition rests on just two HPV16-positive patients. During treatment, candidate HPV-specific clones and E7-related motifs expanded in tumor.

The CDR3 is 14 amino acids. Per germline, CDR1 SGHAT and CDR2 FQNNGV. V lost 2 bases and J lost 2, with 7 bases in between. With regard to this clone: Its cognate antigen is unknown.

The method was immunoSEQ multiplex PCR; TCRdb's version includes in-frame clones alone and lacks a portion of them. The data hold roughly 14,000 clones, with about four fifths observed a single time. The sample was acquired from a patient who underwent chemoradiotherapy. The clonotype comes from a human donor with HPV-associated anogenital cancer. The chain links TRBV11-2 to TRBJ1-5; possibly TRBD1 for D (6 bases). The CDR3 DNA is TGTGCCAGCAGCTTAAGGGGGGGCAATCAGCCCCAGCATTTT. Its protein product is CASSLRGGNQPQHF.